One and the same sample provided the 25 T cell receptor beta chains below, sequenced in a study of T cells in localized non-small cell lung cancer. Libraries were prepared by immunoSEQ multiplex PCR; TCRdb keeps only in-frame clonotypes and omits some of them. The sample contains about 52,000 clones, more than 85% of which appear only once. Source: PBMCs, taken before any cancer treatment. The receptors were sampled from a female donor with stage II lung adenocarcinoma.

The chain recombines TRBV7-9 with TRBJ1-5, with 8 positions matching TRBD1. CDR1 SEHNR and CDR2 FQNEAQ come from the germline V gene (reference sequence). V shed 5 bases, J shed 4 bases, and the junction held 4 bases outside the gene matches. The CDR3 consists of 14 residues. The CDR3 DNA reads TGTGCCAGCAGCCGACAGGGGAGAAATCAGCCCCAGCATTTT. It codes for CASSRQGRNQPQHF.

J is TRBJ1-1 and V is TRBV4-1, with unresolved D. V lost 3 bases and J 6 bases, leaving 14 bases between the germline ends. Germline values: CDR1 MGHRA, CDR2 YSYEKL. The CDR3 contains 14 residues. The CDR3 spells CASSHRWIAPEAFF. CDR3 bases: TGCGCCAGCAGCCACCGGTGGATTGCTCCTGAAGCTTTCTTT.

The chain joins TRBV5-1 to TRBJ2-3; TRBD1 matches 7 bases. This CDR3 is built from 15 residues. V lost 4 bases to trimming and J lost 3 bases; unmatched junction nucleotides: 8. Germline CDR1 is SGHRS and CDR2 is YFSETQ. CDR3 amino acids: CASSPIPTGTDTQYF. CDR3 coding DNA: TGCGCCAGCAGCCCGATTCCGACAGGGACAGATACGCAGTATTTT.

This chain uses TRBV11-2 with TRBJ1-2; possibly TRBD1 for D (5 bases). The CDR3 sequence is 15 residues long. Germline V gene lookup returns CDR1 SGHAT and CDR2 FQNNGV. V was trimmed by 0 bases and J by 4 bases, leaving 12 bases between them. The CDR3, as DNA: TGTGCCAGCAGCTTAGATCGCGACAGACTCTATGGCTACACCTTC. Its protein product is CASSLDRDRLYGYTF.

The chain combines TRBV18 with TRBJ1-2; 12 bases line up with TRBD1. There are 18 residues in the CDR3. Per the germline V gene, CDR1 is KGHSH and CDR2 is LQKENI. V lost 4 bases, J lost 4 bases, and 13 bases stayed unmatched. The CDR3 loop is CASSLQQGQGAFFYGYTF. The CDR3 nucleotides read TGTGCCAGCTCACTCCAACAGGGACAGGGGGCTTTTTTCTATGGCTACACCTTC.

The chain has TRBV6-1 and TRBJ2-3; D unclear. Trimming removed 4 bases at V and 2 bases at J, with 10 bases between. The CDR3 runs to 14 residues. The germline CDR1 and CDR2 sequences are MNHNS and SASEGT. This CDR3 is CASSVQANTDTQYF. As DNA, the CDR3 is TGTGCCAGCAGTGTACAAGCGAACACAGATACGCAGTATTTT.

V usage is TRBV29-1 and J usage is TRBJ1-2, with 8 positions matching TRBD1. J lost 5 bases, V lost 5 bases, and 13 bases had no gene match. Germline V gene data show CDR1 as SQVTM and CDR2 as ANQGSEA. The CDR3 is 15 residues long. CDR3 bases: TGCAGCGTTTACCGGGACAGGCCAGAGGAGTATGGCTACACCTTC. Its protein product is CSVYRDRPEEYGYTF.

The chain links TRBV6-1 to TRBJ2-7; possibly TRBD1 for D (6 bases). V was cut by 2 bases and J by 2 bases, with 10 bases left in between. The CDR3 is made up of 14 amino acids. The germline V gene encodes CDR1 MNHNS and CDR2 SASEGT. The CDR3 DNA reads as TGTGCCAGCAGTGAACAGGGGCCAACCTACGAGCAGTACTTC. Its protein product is CASSEQGPTYEQYF.

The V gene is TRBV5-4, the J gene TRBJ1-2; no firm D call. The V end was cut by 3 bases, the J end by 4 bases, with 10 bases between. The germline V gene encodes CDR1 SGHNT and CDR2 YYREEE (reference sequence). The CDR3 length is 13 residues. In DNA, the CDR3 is TGTGCCAGCAGCTCGGACGGCGGCTATGGCTACACCTTC. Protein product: CASSSDGGYGYTF.

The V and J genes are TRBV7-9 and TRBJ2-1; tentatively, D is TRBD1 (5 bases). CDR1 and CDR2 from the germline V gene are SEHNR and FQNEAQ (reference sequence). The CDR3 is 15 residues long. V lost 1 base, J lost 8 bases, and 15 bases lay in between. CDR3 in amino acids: CASSLEAGFWDEQFF. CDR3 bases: TGTGCCAGCAGCTTAGAGGCAGGGTTTTGGGATGAGCAGTTCTTC.

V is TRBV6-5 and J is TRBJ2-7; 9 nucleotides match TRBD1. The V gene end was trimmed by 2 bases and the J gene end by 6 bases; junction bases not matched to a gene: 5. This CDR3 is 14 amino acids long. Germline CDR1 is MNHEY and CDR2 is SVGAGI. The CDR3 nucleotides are TGTGCCAGCAGTTACCGAGGGGACAGGGTCGAGCAGTACTTC. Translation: CASSYRGDRVEQYF.

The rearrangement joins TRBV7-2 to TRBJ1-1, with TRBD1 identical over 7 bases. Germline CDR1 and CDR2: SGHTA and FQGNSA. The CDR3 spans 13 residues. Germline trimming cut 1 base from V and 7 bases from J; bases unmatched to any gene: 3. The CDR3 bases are TGTGCCAGCAGCTTAGTAACAGGGGATGAAGCTTTCTTT. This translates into CASSLVTGDEAFF.

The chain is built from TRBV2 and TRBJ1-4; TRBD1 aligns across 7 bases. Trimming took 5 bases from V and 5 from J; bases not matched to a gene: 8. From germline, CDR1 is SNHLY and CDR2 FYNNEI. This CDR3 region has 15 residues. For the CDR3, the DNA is TGTGCCAGCAGTTCGAGAAGGGGGCAAAATGAAAAACTGTTTTTT. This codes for CASSSRRGQNEKLFF.

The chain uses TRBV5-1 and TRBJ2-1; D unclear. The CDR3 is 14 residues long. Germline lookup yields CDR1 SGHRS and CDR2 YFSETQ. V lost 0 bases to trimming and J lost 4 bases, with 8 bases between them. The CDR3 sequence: CASSLAGPYNEQFF. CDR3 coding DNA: TGCGCCAGCAGCTTGGCCGGCCCGTACAATGAGCAGTTCTTC.

The CDR3 spells CASSDSGESEAFF. CDR3 nucleotide sequence: TGTGCCAGCAGTGACTCCGGGGAGTCTGAAGCTTTCTTT. The gene calls are TRBV6-4 and TRBJ1-1; D ambiguous. V lost 0 bases to trimming and J lost 6 bases, with 8 bases between them. From germline, CDR1 is MRHNA and CDR2 SNTAGT. The CDR3 spans 13 residues.

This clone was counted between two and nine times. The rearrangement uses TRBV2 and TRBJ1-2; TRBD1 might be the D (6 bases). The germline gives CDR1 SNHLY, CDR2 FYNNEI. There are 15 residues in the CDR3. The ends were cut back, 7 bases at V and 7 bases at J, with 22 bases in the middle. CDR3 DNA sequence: TGTGCCAGCACGGTCACCACAGGGAGCCCTATTGGCTACACCTTC. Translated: CASTVTTGSPIGYTF.

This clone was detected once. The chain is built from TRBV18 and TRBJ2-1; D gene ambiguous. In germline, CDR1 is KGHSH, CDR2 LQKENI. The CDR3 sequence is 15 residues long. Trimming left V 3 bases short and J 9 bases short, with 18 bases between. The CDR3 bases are TGTGCCAGCTCACCTGGTGGGTCCCCGTCCCTTGAGCAGTTCTTC. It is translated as CASSPGGSPSLEQFF.

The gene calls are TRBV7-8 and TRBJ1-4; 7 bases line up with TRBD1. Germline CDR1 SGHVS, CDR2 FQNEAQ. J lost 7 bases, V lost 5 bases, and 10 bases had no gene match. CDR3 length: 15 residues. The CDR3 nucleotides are TGTGCCAGCAGCGAATACAGGGGAAAAAGTGAAAAACTGTTTTTT. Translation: CASSEYRGKSEKLFF.

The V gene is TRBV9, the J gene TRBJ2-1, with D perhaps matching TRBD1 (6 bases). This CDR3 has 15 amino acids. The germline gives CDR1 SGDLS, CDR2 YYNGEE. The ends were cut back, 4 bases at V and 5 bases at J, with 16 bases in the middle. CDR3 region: CASSHTGTRDNEQFF. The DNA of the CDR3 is TGTGCCAGCAGCCATACCGGGACAAGGGACAATGAGCAGTTCTTC.

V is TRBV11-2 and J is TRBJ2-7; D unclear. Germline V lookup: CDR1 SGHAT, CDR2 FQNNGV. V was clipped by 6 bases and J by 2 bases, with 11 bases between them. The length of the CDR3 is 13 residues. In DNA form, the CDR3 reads TGTGCCAGCAGTTCACTGGCTACCTACGAGCAGTACTTC. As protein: CASSSLATYEQYF.

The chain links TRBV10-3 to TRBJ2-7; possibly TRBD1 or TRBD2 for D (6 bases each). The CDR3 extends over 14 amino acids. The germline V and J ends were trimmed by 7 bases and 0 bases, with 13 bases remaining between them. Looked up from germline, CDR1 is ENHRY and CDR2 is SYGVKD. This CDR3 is CAITEGGISYEQYF. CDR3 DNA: TGTGCCATCACCGAAGGGGGGATCTCCTACGAGCAGTACTTC.

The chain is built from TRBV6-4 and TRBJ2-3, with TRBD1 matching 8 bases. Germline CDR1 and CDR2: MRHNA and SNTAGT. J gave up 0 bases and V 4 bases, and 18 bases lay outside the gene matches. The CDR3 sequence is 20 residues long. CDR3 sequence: CASSGPDGFGTGSSTDTQYF. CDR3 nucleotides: TGTGCCAGCAGTGGCCCCGACGGATTTGGGACAGGTTCTAGCACAGATACGCAGTATTTT.

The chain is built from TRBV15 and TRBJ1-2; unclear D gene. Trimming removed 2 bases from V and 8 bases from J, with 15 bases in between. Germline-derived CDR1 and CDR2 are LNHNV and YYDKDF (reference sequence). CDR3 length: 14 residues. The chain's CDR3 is CATSRTGSGGGYTF. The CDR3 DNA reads TGTGCCACCAGCAGAACCGGGAGCGGAGGAGGCTACACCTTC.

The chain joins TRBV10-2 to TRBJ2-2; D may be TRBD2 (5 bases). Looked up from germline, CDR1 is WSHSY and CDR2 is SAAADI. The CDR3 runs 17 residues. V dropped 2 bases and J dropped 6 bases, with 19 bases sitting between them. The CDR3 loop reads CASSESVSGYESGELFF. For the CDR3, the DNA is TGCGCCAGCAGTGAGAGTGTCTCGGGGTATGAGTCCGGGGAGCTGTTTTTT.

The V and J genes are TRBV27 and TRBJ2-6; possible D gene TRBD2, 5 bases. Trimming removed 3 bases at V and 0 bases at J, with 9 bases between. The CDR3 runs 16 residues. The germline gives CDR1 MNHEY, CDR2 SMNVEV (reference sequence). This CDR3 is CASSLNGNSGANVLTF. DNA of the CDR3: TGTGCCAGCAGTTTGAACGGGAACTCTGGGGCCAACGTCCTGACTTTC. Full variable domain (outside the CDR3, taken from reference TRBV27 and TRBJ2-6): EAQVTQNPRYLITVTGKKLTVTCSQNMNHEYMSWYRQDPGLGLRQIYYSMNVEVTDKGDVPEGYKVSRKEKRNFPLILESPSPNQTSLYFCASSLNGNSGANVLTFGAGSRLTVL.